One and the same sample provided the 28 T cell receptor beta chains below, sequenced in a study of PD-L1 blockade in urothelial cancer. Assay: immunoSEQ multiplex PCR; the TCRdb copy retains only in-frame clones and omits some. The sample has fewer than 30,000 clones; 84% are singletons. The specimen comprised PBMCs, sampled around atezolizumab (anti-PD-L1) treatment. The source is an older man with urothelial cancer.

The CDR3 DNA reads as TGTGCCAGTAGTCCACCGGGGGTCCCCTACGAGCAGTACTTC. This codes for CASSPPGVPYEQYF. The rearrangement joins TRBV19 to TRBJ2-7; D possibly corresponds to TRBD2 (6 bases). This CDR3 spans 14 amino acids. Germline V gene lookup returns CDR1 LNHDA and CDR2 SQIVND (reference sequence). Trimming removed 5 bases at V and 2 bases at J, with 13 bases between.

The rearrangement joins TRBV7-9 to TRBJ1-4, with D possibly being TRBD1 (6 bases). The germline gives CDR1 SEHNR, CDR2 FQNEAQ (reference sequence). Trimming removed 5 bases from V and 8 bases from J, with 15 bases in between. The CDR3 spans 14 residues. The CDR3 sequence: CASSPGQGNEKLFF. CDR3 sequence (DNA): TGTGCCAGCAGCCCAGGGCAGGGGAACGAAAAACTGTTTTTT.

V and J are TRBV2 and TRBJ1-2; D is unclear. Germline CDR1 and CDR2: SNHLY and FYNNEI. The CDR3 consists of 13 residues. Trimming stripped 5 bases from V and 4 bases from J, with 11 bases between. Here the CDR3 DNA reads TGTGCCAGCAGTTACCGGGGAGCCTATGGCTACACCTTC. Translation: CASSYRGAYGYTF. Full variable domain (rest looked up from reference TRBV2 and TRBJ1-2): EPEVTQTPSHQVTQMGQEVILRCVPISNHLYFYWYRQILGQKVEFLVSFYNNEISEKSEIFDDQFSVERPDGSNFTLKIRSTKLEDSAMYFCASSYRGAYGYTFGSGTRLTVV.

The J gene is TRBJ1-3, the V gene TRBV18, with 12 bases fitting TRBD1. With V trimmed by 4 bases and J by 3 bases, 10 bases remained unmatched. The CDR3 is 18 amino acids. Germline values: CDR1 KGHSH, CDR2 LQKENI. The CDR3 coding sequence is TGTGCCAGCTCACTAAGTCCCGGGACAGGGGGCGATGGAAACACCATATATTTT. Amino acid sequence: CASSLSPGTGGDGNTIYF.

The V gene is TRBV9, the J gene TRBJ2-3; TRBD1 matches at 8 bases. Germline lookup yields CDR1 SGDLS and CDR2 YYNGEE. This CDR3 region has 20 residues. J lost 4 bases, V lost 3 bases, and 22 bases had no gene match. The CDR3 here is CASSEDTGGASFEVPDTQYF. CDR3 in DNA: TGTGCCAGCAGCGAAGACACAGGGGGAGCGTCCTTCGAGGTCCCAGATACGCAGTATTTT.

The chain has TRBV28 and TRBJ2-5; 9 bases align to TRBD1. The CDR3 extends over 15 amino acids. CDR1 and CDR2 from the germline V gene are MDHEN and SYDVKM. V shed 5 bases, J shed 3 bases, and the junction held 7 bases outside the gene matches. The CDR3 DNA is TGTGCCAGCAGTCCCGGGACAGGGATTAAAGAGACCCAGTACTTC. It encodes CASSPGTGIKETQYF.

V is TRBV2 and J is TRBJ1-1; D remains unclear. V lost 4 bases and J lost 5, with 8 bases in between. The CDR3 runs to 12 residues. Germline V CDR1 and CDR2: SNHLY, FYNNEI. CDR3 region: CASSVTRTEAFF. CDR3 coding DNA: TGTGCCAGCAGTGTCACGCGGACTGAAGCTTTCTTT.

The rearrangement uses TRBV27 and TRBJ1-5; possible D gene TRBD1, 5 bases. The germline V gene has CDR1 MNHEY and CDR2 SMNVEV (reference sequence). Trimming shortened V by 5 bases and J by 6 bases, and 26 bases separated the two germline ends. The CDR3 totals 18 residues. The CDR3 sequence: CASSPSGSAGRRGQPQHF. DNA for the CDR3: TGTGCCAGCAGTCCGTCCGGGTCCGCGGGAAGGAGGGGTCAGCCCCAGCATTTT.

The V call is TRBV7-3, the J call TRBJ1-2; the match to TRBD1 covers 8 bases. The CDR3 loop spans 14 amino acids. V trimming: 5 bases; J trimming: 4 bases; junction bases outside the gene matches: 6. Germline loops: CDR1 SGHTA, CDR2 FQGTGA. The CDR3: CASSLGQASYGYTF. The DNA of the CDR3 is TGTGCCAGCAGCCTGGGACAGGCTTCCTATGGCTACACCTTC.

This clone was counted a single time. V gene TRBV5-4 combines with J gene TRBJ1-1, with TRBD1 matching 10 bases. V dropped 5 bases and J dropped 5; count of bases not matched to a gene: 6. The CDR3 has 14 residues. Germline lookup yields CDR1 SGHNT and CDR2 YYREEE (reference sequence). The CDR3 coding sequence is TGTGCCAGCAGTCTGGGACAGGGGATGACTGAAGCTTTCTTT. Protein: CASSLGQGMTEAFF.

The chain has TRBV5-4 and TRBJ2-4; TRBD2 agrees at 9 bases. V gave up 6 bases and J gave up 9 bases; unmatched junction bases: 16. The CDR3 length is 16 residues. Per germline, CDR1 SGHNT and CDR2 YYREEE (reference sequence). The CDR3 spells CASTQARAGGPVIQYF. In nucleotides, the CDR3 is TGTGCCAGCACCCAAGCGCGGGCGGGAGGGCCTGTCATTCAGTACTTC.

The chain is built from TRBV11-2 and TRBJ2-5; 7 positions agree with TRBD1. This CDR3 has 15 amino acids. Germline V CDR1 and CDR2: SGHAT, FQNNGV. The junction had 10 bases not matched to a gene; V was cut back by 5 bases and J by 4 bases. The CDR3 nucleotides are TGTGCCAGCAGCCCGAACCGGGACAGACCAGAGACCCAGTACTTC. Its protein product is CASSPNRDRPETQYF.

This sequence joins TRBV18 and TRBJ2-7, with 10 bases that match TRBD1. Germline assignment: CDR1 KGHSH and CDR2 LQKENI. The CDR3 extends over 17 amino acids. Trimming took 1 base from V and 5 from J; bases not matched to a gene: 11. CDR3 loop: CASSPRRQGQGIHEQYF. The CDR3 coding sequence is TGTGCCAGCTCACCACGGAGACAGGGACAGGGGATCCACGAGCAGTACTTC.

The chain couples TRBV29-1 to TRBJ2-5; 9 bases line up with TRBD1. The better agreement between TRBJ2-7 and the DNA end casts doubt on the J call. This CDR3 has 13 amino acids. CDR1 and CDR2 (germline): SQVTM, ANQGSEA. This CDR3 reads CSGATGGDHEQYF. Written as DNA, the CDR3 is TGCAGCGGGGCAACAGGGGGCGACCACGAGCAGTACTTC.

The chain links TRBV30 to TRBJ2-3, with 8 bases lining up with TRBD1. V shed 3 bases, J shed 4 bases, and the junction held 6 bases outside the gene matches. Germline V CDR1 and CDR2: GTSNPN, SVGIG (reference sequence). The CDR3 is 14 amino acids. The CDR3 DNA is TGTGCCTGGAGCCGTAAACAGGGGGCAGATACGCAGTATTTT. Translating it yields CAWSRKQGADTQYF. Combining the CDR3 with reference TRBV30 and TRBJ2-3 gives the whole variable domain SQTIHQWPATLVQPVGSPLSLECTVEGTSNPNLYWYRQAAGRGLQLLFYSVGIGQISSEVPQNLSASRPQDRQFILSSKKLLLSDSGFYLCAWSRKQGADTQYFGPGTRLTVL.

The rearrangement uses TRBV18 and TRBJ2-1, with D perhaps matching TRBD1 (6 bases). Germline lookup yields CDR1 KGHSH and CDR2 LQKENI. The ends were cut back, 0 bases at V and 0 bases at J, with 15 bases in the middle. This CDR3 contains 18 residues. CDR3 bases: TGTGCCAGCTCACCACCGGGGGCAGGTCGGGGCTCCTACAATGAGCAGTTCTTC. It yields the protein CASSPPGAGRGSYNEQFF. The full variable domain, in which reference TRBV18 and TRBJ2-1 provide the parts outside the CDR3, is NAGVMQNPRHLVRRRGQEARLRCSPMKGHSHVYWYRQLPEEGLKFMVYLQKENIIDESGMPKERFSAEFPKEGPSILRIQQVVRGDSAAYFCASSPPGAGRGSYNEQFFGPGTRLTVL.

Comment on this clone: Compared with germline, one end of the junction differs, possibly owing to a read error. The gene calls are TRBV7-9 and TRBJ2-6; D is perhaps TRBD1 (5 bases). CDR1 SEHNR and CDR2 FQNEAQ come from the germline V gene (reference sequence). This CDR3 region has 11 residues. The CDR3 spells CASSLEGAWAF. The CDR3 DNA sequence: TGTGCCAGCAGCTTAGAAGGGGCTTGGGCTTTC.

This clone was recorded once. The chain recombines TRBV5-8 with TRBJ2-3, with D possibly matching TRBD1 (5 bases). The CDR3 sequence is 18 residues long. The germline CDR1 and CDR2 sequences are SGHTS and YDEGEE. V lost 0 bases and J lost 0, with 17 bases in between. The CDR3 loop is CASSLEGLRLPSTDTQYF. DNA of the CDR3: TGTGCCAGCAGCTTGGAGGGGTTACGGCTACCTAGCACAGATACGCAGTATTTT.

This sequence joins TRBV5-1 and TRBJ1-1, with a tentative D call TRBD1 (6 bases). The CDR3 runs 11 residues. Germline loops: CDR1 SGHRS, CDR2 YFSETQ. V was clipped by 5 bases and J by 7 bases, with 9 bases between them. The CDR3 sequence is CASRRGREAFF. The CDR3 DNA sequence: TGCGCCAGCAGGCGGGGGCGTGAAGCTTTCTTT.

This chain joins TRBV4-1 and TRBJ1-4; D is ambiguous. CDR3 length equals 15 residues. Trimming left V 0 bases short and J 0 bases short, with 5 bases between. From germline, CDR1 is MGHRA and CDR2 YSYEKL. The CDR3 protein is CASSQDKSTNEKLFF. CDR3 in DNA: TGCGCCAGCAGCCAAGACAAATCAACTAATGAAAAACTGTTTTTT.

On this clone itself: Compared with germline, one end of the junction differs, possibly owing to a read error. This chain links TRBV28 with TRBJ2-7, with 11 bases lining up with TRBD2. The CDR3 is made up of 16 amino acids. Looked up from germline, CDR1 is MDHEN and CDR2 is SYDVKM. CDR3 coding DNA: TGTGCCAGCAGTTTGGGGGCCGGACTAGCGGGTGTTGCGGTAGACTTC. This encodes CASSLGAGLAGVAVDF.

The rearrangement links TRBV5-5 to TRBJ2-7; TRBD2 agrees at 7 bases. CDR3 size: 16 residues. CDR1 SGHKS and CDR2 YYEKEE come from the germline V gene (reference sequence). V lost 2 bases, J lost 3 bases, and 11 bases stayed unmatched. CDR3: CASSFRIGEGLYEQYF. The CDR3 DNA reads as TGTGCCAGCAGCTTCAGGATCGGGGAGGGCCTCTACGAGCAGTACTTC.

This chain uses TRBV27 with TRBJ2-1, with D possibly being TRBD2 (6 bases). Trimming cost V 1 base and J 4 bases, with 20 bases left between them. This CDR3 region has 18 residues. CDR1 is MNHEY, CDR2 SMNVEV, per germline (reference sequence). The CDR3: CASSLLTPLAEKYNEQFF. The DNA of the CDR3 is TGTGCCAGCAGTTTATTAACACCGTTAGCGGAGAAATACAATGAGCAGTTCTTC.

This clone has just one count. The chain recombines TRBV6-5 with TRBJ1-5; no clear D gene. The ends were cut back, 0 bases at V and 9 bases at J, with 15 bases in the middle. Germline V gene lookup returns CDR1 MNHEY and CDR2 SVGAGI. The CDR3 is 15 residues long. The CDR3 nucleotides read TGTGCCAGCAGTTACTCGGTCAACCAGGTTTGGCCCCAGCATTTT. Translated, it gives CASSYSVNQVWPQHF.

The chain combines TRBV27 with TRBJ2-3; D possibly corresponds to TRBD2 (6 bases). The CDR3 has 13 residues. Trimming stripped 0 bases from V and 5 bases from J, with 6 bases between. CDR1 and CDR2 (germline): MNHEY, SMNVEV (reference sequence). The CDR3: CASSLSGGDTQYF. The CDR3 DNA reads TGTGCCAGCAGTTTATCGGGGGGAGATACGCAGTATTTT.

The chain is built from TRBV7-9 and TRBJ2-5, with D tentatively TRBD2 (6 bases). The ends were cut back, 5 bases at V and 3 bases at J, with 13 bases in the middle. The length of the CDR3 is 14 residues. Germline values: CDR1 SEHNR, CDR2 FQNEAQ (reference sequence). Written as DNA, the CDR3 is TGTGCCAGCAGCCCTACAACGGGAGAAGAGACCCAGTACTTC. Protein: CASSPTTGEETQYF.

CDR3 nucleotide sequence: TGCAGCGCGTGGCTCGGGGGGAATCAGCCCCAGCATTTT. Its protein product is CSAWLGGNQPQHF. The chain is built from TRBV29-1 and TRBJ1-5; weak D call: TRBD1 (5 bases). Germline V lookup: CDR1 SQVTM, CDR2 ANQGSEA. The CDR3 is 13 residues long. Trimming stripped 7 bases from V and 4 bases from J, with 14 bases between.

V gene TRBV2 combines with J gene TRBJ1-4, with D hard to call. The CDR3 length is 15 residues. Germline CDR1 SNHLY, CDR2 FYNNEI. Trimming cost V 5 bases and J 3 bases, with 13 bases left between them. As DNA, the CDR3 is TGTGCCAGCAGTCCGGGTCCTTATTCTAATGAAAAACTGTTTTTT. Translated, it gives CASSPGPYSNEKLFF.